This T cell receptor beta chain is from a study of blood T cell repertoires in COVID-19. As for the study in general: Acute and convalescent COVID-19 samples came from the United States, Italy and Spain. T cells, B-cell-depleted T cells, or PBMCs supplied cDNA or gDNA.

As handled by the study authors: Estimation of nucleated cell counts was performed using reference gene primer amplification. Sequencing used immunoSEQ multiplex PCR; TCRdb keeps in-frame clones, though not all of them. For V, J and clone size, that table is used; D and trimming come from the DNA. The repertoire consists of approximately 90,000 clones, with around four fifths occurring once and the leading ten covering roughly 30%. CDR3 length equals 15 residues. V lost 4 bases and J 2 bases, leaving 11 bases between the germline ends. Germline V gene lookup returns CDR1 SNHLY and CDR2 FYNNEI. Input material: peripheral blood. This TCR derives from an elderly woman with active or convalescent COVID-19. The chain links TRBV2 to TRBJ1-4; D might be TRBD1 (6 bases). The CDR3 nucleotides read TGTGCCAGCAGTGTATTTGGGGGCACTAATGAAAAACTGTTTTTT. Translated, it gives CASSVFGGTNEKLFF.